The sequence of this TCR beta chain was determined in a study of cytomegalovirus exposure and HLA in healthy donors. Whole-study results and caveats: The authors enumerated 150 to 200 TCR beta chains as linked to cytomegalovirus. In a later analysis, TCR association rates varied by HLA locus: DRB1 most, HLA-C fewest.

The CDR3 contains 16 residues. With 2 bases clipped from V and 0 bases from J, the junction kept 5 bases outside the gene matches. Germline assignment: CDR1 MNHEY and CDR2 SVGAGI. This clone was seen once. Its matching antigen is unknown. Despite likely unrecorded immune exposures, the donors were nominally healthy at the time of sampling. Researchers ran the PCR with 60 Vbeta and 13 Jbeta primers. Using immunoSEQ multiplex PCR, the repertoire was profiled, and TCRdb retains in-frame clones only, with some absent. Found here are approximately 220,000 clones, 65% to 75% of them singletons; the top ten hold 1.8%.

This clonotype was sampled from a woman in her 30s in good health and CMV-seronegative. The rearrangement links TRBV6-5 to TRBJ2-7; 9 bases map to TRBD2. Source material: PBMCs. Here the CDR3 DNA reads TGTGCCAGCAGTTACACCTCGACTAGCGGCTCCTACGAGCAGTACTTC. It specifies CASSYTSTSGSYEQYF.